This is a list of T cell receptor beta chains from one sample in a study of human T cells and chemical hapten exposure. MiXCR, applied by TCRdb to the RACE reads, yields one record per CDR3 protein. The sample lists a few hundred thousand distinct CDR3 sequences, about 5% occurring once. The sample was whole blood, taken in connection with sensitization to the hapten diphenylcyclopropenone (DPC). Source of these receptors: a woman aged 18-29 years with alopecia areata. Some clones in this sample may be carry-over from other donors' samples. Each CDR3 is given with its conserved first and last residue. Each record gives: D gene, J gene, V gene, clone size, CDR3 DNA, CDR3 protein. A D gene is named only where the DNA matches it firmly. Size tells how often a clone was seen (once, few, many) or the class of an expanded clone, and some rows leave it out.

d_gene: TRBD1
j_gene: TRBJ1-5
v_gene: TRBV12-3/TRBV12-4
abundance: few
CDR3nt: TGTGCCAGCAGTTTAGTGGGCAGGGGGCTGGTTCAAGGCAATCAGCCCCAGCATTTT
CDR3aa: CASSLVGRGLVQGNQPQHF

d_gene: -
j_gene: TRBJ1-2
v_gene: TRBV7-2
abundance: few
CDR3nt: TGTGCCAGCAGCTTAGTGGTGACGGACCTATCTGGCTACACCTTC
CDR3aa: CASSLVVTDLSGYTF

d_gene: TRBD2
j_gene: TRBJ2-1
v_gene: TRBV7-3
abundance: few
CDR3nt: TGTGCCAGCAGCCCCGTCGCGCTAGCGGTGAATGAGCAGTTCTTC
CDR3aa: CASSPVALAVNEQFF

d_gene: TRBD2
j_gene: TRBJ2-3
v_gene: TRBV6-1
abundance: many
CDR3nt: TGTGCCAGCAGTGAAGGGGCGGGGGAAGCAGATACGCAGTATTTT
CDR3aa: CASSEGAGEADTQYF

d_gene: -
j_gene: TRBJ2-2
v_gene: TRBV7-8
abundance: many
CDR3nt: TGTGCCAGCAGCTTATACAGGGTCGCGAACACCGGGGAGCTGTTTTTT
CDR3aa: CASSLYRVANTGELFF

d_gene: TRBD2
j_gene: TRBJ2-5
v_gene: TRBV20-1
abundance: -
CDR3nt: TGCAGTGCTCGTTTTAGCGGGGGCCGCCAAGAGACCCAGTACTTC
CDR3aa: CSARFSGGRQETQYF

d_gene: -
j_gene: TRBJ1-2
v_gene: TRBV6-6
abundance: few
CDR3nt: TGTGCCAGCAGCCCACAGGGATTTAACTATGGCTACACCTTC
CDR3aa: CASSPQGFNYGYTF

d_gene: -
j_gene: TRBJ2-3
v_gene: TRBV10-3
abundance: -
CDR3nt: TGTGCCATCAGTGGCACAATCTCAGATACGCAGTATTTT
CDR3aa: CAISGTISDTQYF

d_gene: -
j_gene: TRBJ1-5
v_gene: TRBV9
abundance: -
CDR3nt: TGTGCCAGCAGCGTTGGGGTTAATGGACATCAGCCCCAGCATTTT
CDR3aa: CASSVGVNGHQPQHF

d_gene: -
j_gene: TRBJ1-2
v_gene: TRBV6-5
abundance: many
CDR3nt: TGTGCCAGCAGTTACTCGCCCTCACGGGGTGGCTATGGCTACACCTTC
CDR3aa: CASSYSPSRGGYGYTF

d_gene: -
j_gene: TRBJ2-4
v_gene: TRBV3-1
abundance: few
CDR3nt: TGTGCCAGCAGCCAAGAGCCGGGGGTCGACATTCAGTACTTC
CDR3aa: CASSQEPGVDIQYF

d_gene: TRBD1
j_gene: TRBJ2-1
v_gene: TRBV28
abundance: few
CDR3nt: TGTGCCAGCAGTGATTCTCCGGGGACAGGCCGCTACAATGAGCAGTTCTTC
CDR3aa: CASSDSPGTGRYNEQFF

d_gene: TRBD2
j_gene: TRBJ2-7
v_gene: TRBV7-9
abundance: few
CDR3nt: TGTGCCGCTCCAGCCTATCCGGGACTAGCGTACGAGCAGTACTTC
CDR3aa: CAAPAYPGLAYEQYF

d_gene: -
j_gene: TRBJ2-1
v_gene: TRBV7-2
abundance: many
CDR3nt: TGTGCCAGCAGCTGGGGGGTCTCCTACAATGAGCAGTTCTTC
CDR3aa: CASSWGVSYNEQFF

d_gene: TRBD2
j_gene: TRBJ2-2
v_gene: TRBV7-3
abundance: many
CDR3nt: TGTGCCAGCAGCCTAGGCGGGGGCACCGGGGAGCTGTTTTTT
CDR3aa: CASSLGGGTGELFF

d_gene: -
j_gene: TRBJ1-1
v_gene: TRBV6-1
abundance: few
CDR3nt: TGTGCCAGCAGTGTAGAGGTTCTTGAAGCTTTCTTT
CDR3aa: CASSVEVLEAFF

d_gene: TRBD1
j_gene: TRBJ1-5
v_gene: TRBV18
abundance: -
CDR3nt: TGTGCCAGCGTTGACAGGGAAGGGCAGCCCCAGCATTTT
CDR3aa: CASVDREGQPQHF

d_gene: -
j_gene: TRBJ1-1
v_gene: TRBV20-1
abundance: many
CDR3nt: TGCAGTGCCCCAACAGGGTTTGGGGAAGCTTTCTTT
CDR3aa: CSAPTGFGEAFF

d_gene: -
j_gene: TRBJ1-2
v_gene: TRBV18
abundance: few
CDR3nt: TGTGCCAGCTCACCATCAGATCCCAACTATGGCTACACCTTC
CDR3aa: CASSPSDPNYGYTF

d_gene: -
j_gene: TRBJ2-7
v_gene: TRBV10-3
abundance: few
CDR3nt: TGTGCCATCAGCTCACTACAGGGTATCAACGAGCAGTACTTC
CDR3aa: CAISSLQGINEQYF

d_gene: -
j_gene: TRBJ1-2
v_gene: TRBV7-6
abundance: -
CDR3nt: TGTGCCAGCAGCTTAGTTGGCGGCAGACCGAGCCCGTATGGCTACACCTTC
CDR3aa: CASSLVGGRPSPYGYTF

d_gene: -
j_gene: TRBJ1-3
v_gene: TRBV13
abundance: few
CDR3nt: TGTGCCAGCAGCTTCTCCAGGTGGGATAGGATCATTGGAAACACCATATATTTT
CDR3aa: CASSFSRWDRIIGNTIYF

d_gene: TRBD1
j_gene: TRBJ2-3
v_gene: TRBV7-3
abundance: many
CDR3nt: TGTGCCAGCAGCTCCCCCGGGACAGGGAGCGCAGATACGCAGTATTTT
CDR3aa: CASSSPGTGSADTQYF

d_gene: -
j_gene: TRBJ2-7
v_gene: TRBV5-1
abundance: -
CDR3nt: TGCGCCAGCAGCTTGAGTCGGTTCTACGAGCAGTACTTC
CDR3aa: CASSLSRFYEQYF

d_gene: TRBD1
j_gene: TRBJ1-2
v_gene: TRBV7-2
abundance: -
CDR3nt: TGTGCCAGCAGCTTAGAGCCAGGGGGTTCTCATGGCTACACCTTC
CDR3aa: CASSLEPGGSHGYTF

d_gene: -
j_gene: TRBJ1-1
v_gene: TRBV12-3/TRBV12-4
abundance: many
CDR3nt: TGTGCCAGCACATACAGCTTCATGAACACTGAAGCTTTCTTT
CDR3aa: CASTYSFMNTEAFF

d_gene: -
j_gene: TRBJ2-1
v_gene: TRBV7-3
abundance: many
CDR3nt: TGTGCCAGCGGTCGGGACTCCAGCTCCTACAATGAGCAGTTCTTC
CDR3aa: CASGRDSSSYNEQFF

d_gene: TRBD2
j_gene: TRBJ2-3
v_gene: TRBV7-2
abundance: -
CDR3nt: TGTGCCAGCAGCCTAACTAGCGGGGCCCGTGATACGCAGTATTTT
CDR3aa: CASSLTSGARDTQYF

d_gene: -
j_gene: TRBJ1-3
v_gene: TRBV7-3
abundance: few
CDR3nt: TGTGCCAGCAGCCGACAGACGGCAGACTCTGGAAACACCATATATTTT
CDR3aa: CASSRQTADSGNTIYF

d_gene: TRBD1
j_gene: TRBJ1-1
v_gene: TRBV15
abundance: many
CDR3nt: TGTGCCACCAGCAGAGTGGAGGGGGCGGCCACTGAAGCTTTCTTT
CDR3aa: CATSRVEGAATEAFF

d_gene: -
j_gene: TRBJ2-6
v_gene: TRBV12-3/TRBV12-4
abundance: many
CDR3nt: TGTGCCAGCAGTTTAGCGAAGGGACGCTCTGGGGCCAACGTCCTGACTTTC
CDR3aa: CASSLAKGRSGANVLTF

d_gene: -
j_gene: TRBJ1-1
v_gene: TRBV20-1
abundance: -
CDR3nt: TGCAGTGCTAGATCCGCTGAACATGAAGCTTTCTTT
CDR3aa: CSARSAEHEAFF

d_gene: -
j_gene: TRBJ2-5
v_gene: TRBV7-3
abundance: many
CDR3nt: TGTGCCAGCAGCTACGGGACGCTGGAGGAGACCCAGTACTTC
CDR3aa: CASSYGTLEETQYF